These 13 T cell receptor beta chains originate from one sample sequenced in a study of T cell repertoires in aging, cancer and after chemotherapy. Amplification of TCR beta used genomic DNA extracted from peripheral blood. Rearranged V-D-J TRB sequences were amplified with a mixed TRB-A/B primer pool. MiXCR, run by TCRdb on the multiplex PCR reads, gives a single entry per CDR3 protein. This sample has 2,500 to 3,000 distinct CDR3 sequences, with about 43% found just once. Sequenced input: blood. The receptors shown here come from a human donor with a blood cancer.

Regarding this clonotype: With a much larger clone just one base away, this may be a read error. The CDR3 loop is CSARDNTYKQYF. Here the CDR3 DNA reads TGCAGCGCCCGGGACAATACCTACAAGCAGTACTTC. The chain is built from TRBV29-1 and TRBJ2-7; weak D call: TRBD1 (6 bases). CDR3 length equals 12 residues. The germline CDR1 and CDR2 sequences are SQVTM and ANQGSEA.

This clonotype was picked up a small number of times. The rearrangement uses TRBV7-2 and TRBJ2-7; TRBD2 matches at 8 bases. Per the germline V gene, CDR1 is SGHTA and CDR2 is FQGNSA. Trimming removed 5 bases from V and 0 bases from J; junction bases left unmatched: 15. The CDR3 is 18 amino acids. Written as DNA, the CDR3 is TGTGCCAGCAGCCTCCGGGGGTCTAGCGGGCAGCTCTCCTACGAGCAGTACTTC. Encoded protein: CASSLRGSSGQLSYEQYF.

The chain combines TRBV6-1 with TRBJ2-7; 7 bases are shared with TRBD2. The J segment lost 3 bases and the V segment lost 3 bases, leaving 5 bases of the junction unmatched. CDR3 length: 14 residues. The germline gives CDR1 MNHNS, CDR2 SASEGT. The CDR3 here is CASSEAGRNYEQYF. DNA of the CDR3: TGTGCCAGCAGTGAGGCCGGGAGGAACTACGAGCAGTACTTC.

In nucleotides, the CDR3 is TGCAGTGCTAGAGACCCAGGCGGACAGCCCCAGCATTTT. Amino acids: CSARDPGGQPQHF. This chain joins TRBV20-1 and TRBJ1-5; D ambiguous. Germline V CDR1 and CDR2: DFQATT, SNEGSKA (reference sequence). V was cut by 0 bases and J by 7 bases, with 10 bases left in between. The CDR3 extends over 13 amino acids.

This clonotype has just a few counts. The gene calls are TRBV12-3 or TRBV12-4 and TRBJ1-1; the D gene is possibly TRBD1 (6 bases). CDR3 size: 13 residues. Deletions cut 0 bases from V and 6 bases from J, with 8 bases between. The CDR3 region is CASSLAQGSEAFF. The CDR3 DNA follows: TGTGCCAGCAGTTTAGCGCAGGGGTCTGAAGCTTTCTTT.

The chain joins TRBV29-1 to TRBJ1-1; a possible D gene is TRBD1 (6 bases). Trimming stripped 4 bases from V and 1 base from J, with 10 bases between. Germline CDR1 reads SQVTM; CDR2 reads ANQGSEA. The CDR3 sequence is 13 residues long. The CDR3 protein is CSVARTANTEAFF. The CDR3 DNA reads as TGCAGCGTTGCCAGGACAGCGAACACTGAAGCTTTCTTT.

The V call is TRBV12-3 or TRBV12-4, the J call TRBJ2-7, with unresolved D. Trimming stripped 0 bases from V and 3 bases from J, with 6 bases between. This CDR3 contains 13 residues. CDR3 amino acids: CASSLAGSYEQYF. For the CDR3, the DNA is TGTGCCAGCAGTTTAGCGGGCAGCTACGAGCAGTACTTC.

The chain recombines TRBV29-1 with TRBJ1-1; no clear D. Germline lookup yields CDR1 SQVTM and CDR2 ANQGSEA. Trimming took 6 bases from V and 1 from J, leaving 24 bases between them. CDR3 size: 17 residues. The CDR3 region is CSVLRWTANLWNTEAFF. Here the CDR3 DNA reads TGCAGCGTCCTCCGATGGACGGCAAACCTATGGAACACTGAAGCTTTCTTT.

This chain connects TRBV6-5 to TRBJ2-2; 13 nucleotides line up with TRBD2. This CDR3 is built from 16 residues. With 4 bases clipped from V and 6 bases from J, the junction kept 5 bases outside the gene matches. Germline CDR1 reads MNHEY; CDR2 reads SVGAGI. Written as DNA, the CDR3 is TGTGCCAGCAGTTCCCGACTAGCGGGAGGTGCCGGGGAGCTGTTTTTT. Its translation: CASSSRLAGGAGELFF.

In this sample, this clonotype turned up a few times. The V call is TRBV6-5, the J call TRBJ1-1; no reliable D call. Germline values: CDR1 MNHEY, CDR2 SVGAGI. The CDR3 sequence is 13 residues long. V shed 7 bases and J shed 2 bases, with 11 bases lying between them. CDR3 sequence: CASTPNQNTEAFF. Here the CDR3 DNA reads TGTGCCAGCACCCCCAACCAAAACACTGAAGCTTTCTTT.

V gene TRBV20-1 combines with J gene TRBJ2-3, with 7 nucleotides matching TRBD2. CDR3 length: 14 amino acids. Trimming removed 8 bases from V and 4 bases from J; junction bases left unmatched: 12. Germline values: CDR1 DFQATT, CDR2 SNEGSKA (reference sequence). Here the CDR3 DNA reads TGCAGTTCTACCCGGAGCGGGACGGCAGATACGCAGTATTTT. This codes for CSSTRSGTADTQYF.

This clonotype appeared a few times. The chain uses TRBV5-1 and TRBJ2-1; D ambiguous. The V end was cut by 4 bases, the J end by 5 bases, with 16 bases between. This CDR3 is built from 15 residues. Per the germline V gene, CDR1 is SGHRS and CDR2 is YFSETQ. CDR3 sequence reads: CASSPPLGRNNEQFF. DNA for the CDR3: TGCGCCAGCAGCCCCCCGTTAGGGCGAAACAATGAGCAGTTCTTC.

The rearrangement joins TRBV5-4 to TRBJ2-1, with 13 nucleotides matching TRBD2. V lost 8 bases and J lost 7; bases outside the gene matches: 18. The germline V gene has CDR1 SGHNT and CDR2 YYREEE (reference sequence). The CDR3 is made up of 18 amino acids. CDR3 nucleotide sequence: TGTGCCAGTATGAGACGCCTCAGCGGGACTAGCGGGATAAATGAGCAGTTCTTC. Protein sequence: CASMRRLSGTSGINEQFF.